Each of the 32 T cell receptor beta chains below was sequenced from the same sample in a study of blood T cell repertoires in COVID-19. Some clones are missing from TCRdb's copy, which holds only in-frame ones; the method was immunoSEQ multiplex PCR. Of 250,000 to 350,000 clones listed, approximately 84% are singletons. The sample consisted of peripheral blood. These receptors were taken from a human donor with COVID-19, enrolled during active disease. The donor label of this sample is uncertain.

V gene TRBV3-1 (or the pseudogene TRBV3-2) combines with J gene TRBJ1-1; 8 positions match TRBD1. Germline V gene sequence: CDR1 LGHDT, CDR2 YNNKEL (reference sequence). J lost 0 bases, V lost 0 bases, and 6 bases had no gene match. CDR3 length: 17 amino acids. The chain's CDR3 is CASSQDPGQDLNTEAFF. CDR3 DNA sequence: TGTGCCAGCAGCCAAGATCCGGGACAGGATTTGAACACTGAAGCTTTCTTT.

The chain links TRBV5-1 to TRBJ2-1; 11 bases fit TRBD1. CDR1 and CDR2 from the germline V gene are SGHRS and YFSETQ. J was trimmed by 8 bases and V by 5 bases; bases with no gene match: 6. The CDR3 is made up of 14 amino acids. CDR3 sequence reads: CASRGQGASDEQFF. CDR3 DNA: TGCGCCAGCAGAGGACAGGGGGCAAGCGATGAGCAGTTCTTC.

The chain is built from TRBV6-6 and TRBJ2-2, with 10 bases matching TRBD1. The V segment lost 5 bases and the J segment 5 bases; nucleotides outside the gene matches: 8. This CDR3 has 16 residues. Germline V lookup: CDR1 MNHNY, CDR2 SVGAGI (reference sequence). CDR3 nucleotide sequence: TGTGCCAGCAGTCACCGACAGGGGGCGAGGACCGGGGAGCTGTTTTTT. It codes for CASSHRQGARTGELFF.

J is TRBJ2-4 and V is TRBV20-1; D might be TRBD2 (5 bases). CDR3 length: 10 amino acids. Looked up from germline, CDR1 is DFQATT and CDR2 is SNEGSKA (reference sequence). V lost 6 bases, J lost 8 bases, and 8 bases lay in between. CDR3 coding DNA: TGCAGTGCCCAGAGGGACATTCAGTACTTC. As protein: CSAQRDIQYF.

The chain employs TRBV3-1 (or the pseudogene TRBV3-2) and TRBJ1-1; tentatively, D is TRBD1 (6 bases). CDR3 length: 15 amino acids. Germline CDR1 reads LGHDT; CDR2 reads YNNKEL (reference sequence). The V end lost 4 bases, the J end lost 0 bases, and 12 bases lay between the germline ends. The CDR3 sequence is CASSPNRVMNTEAFF. In nucleotides, the CDR3 is TGTGCCAGCAGCCCTAACAGGGTCATGAACACTGAAGCTTTCTTT.

This clone came up a few times. This chain joins TRBV19 and TRBJ2-1, with a tentative D call TRBD2 (6 bases). The CDR3 is 14 amino acids. The V and J ends lost 5 bases and 10 bases respectively, with 18 bases between them. Germline V gene data show CDR1 as LNHDA and CDR2 as SQIVND (reference sequence). The CDR3 sequence: CASSQTSRSNEQFF. In DNA form, the CDR3 reads TGTGCCAGTAGTCAGACTAGTAGGTCCAACGAGCAGTTCTTC.

This chain joins TRBV3-1 (or the pseudogene TRBV3-2) and TRBJ2-7; D perhaps matches TRBD2 (5 bases). This CDR3 is built from 14 residues. The germline CDR1 and CDR2 sequences are LGHDT and YNNKEL (reference sequence). The germline V and J ends were trimmed by 0 bases and 5 bases, with 11 bases remaining between them. CDR3 bases: TGTGCCAGCAGCCAAGAGGTGTCGGGAAACGAGCAGTACTTC. Its protein is CASSQEVSGNEQYF.

The rearrangement joins TRBV19 to TRBJ2-1, with D tentatively TRBD2 (5 bases). V was shortened by 2 bases and J by 3 bases, with 8 bases between the two germline ends. Germline V CDR1 and CDR2: LNHDA, SQIVND (reference sequence). The CDR3 is 14 residues long. The CDR3 coding sequence is TGTGCCAGTAGTATAAGCGGTCGCTACAATGAGCAGTTCTTC. Its translation is CASSISGRYNEQFF.

J is TRBJ1-1 and V is TRBV2; no reliable D call. Trimming removed 1 base from V and 3 bases from J, with 6 bases in between. In germline, CDR1 is SNHLY, CDR2 FYNNEI. This CDR3 comprises 13 residues. The CDR3 nucleotides read TGTGCCAGCAGTGAAGGCAGGTACACTGAAGCTTTCTTT. Its protein is CASSEGRYTEAFF.

The rearrangement links TRBV5-1 to TRBJ2-5, with TRBD2 identical over 8 bases. The V segment lost 4 bases and the J segment 5 bases; nucleotides outside the gene matches: 7. The CDR3 is 14 amino acids. CDR1 is SGHRS and CDR2 is YFSETQ in the germline V gene. CDR3 bases: TGCGCCAGCAGCCCGTTAGCGGGAAAGGAGACCCAGTACTTC. It codes for CASSPLAGKETQYF.

The CDR3 here is CASSLGRFPYNEQFF. The CDR3 region has the DNA TGTGCCAGCAGCTTGGGCAGGTTTCCCTACAATGAGCAGTTCTTC. The chain has TRBV7-8 and TRBJ2-1; unclear D gene. The CDR3 length is 15 residues. CDR1 is SGHVS and CDR2 is FQNEAQ in the germline V gene. V lost 3 bases and J lost 2, with 11 bases in between.

V usage is TRBV2 and J usage is TRBJ1-3, with D possibly TRBD1 on 6 matching bases. The germline V and J ends were trimmed by 7 bases and 0 bases, with 13 bases remaining between them. Germline V gives CDR1 SNHLY, CDR2 FYNNEI. This CDR3 is built from 15 residues. The CDR3 spells CASTTGYNSGNTIYF. DNA for the CDR3: TGTGCCAGCACCACAGGGTACAACTCTGGAAACACCATATATTTT. The whole variable domain, filled in from reference TRBV2 and TRBJ1-3, reads EPEVTQTPSHQVTQMGQEVILRCVPISNHLYFYWYRQILGQKVEFLVSFYNNEISEKSEIFDDQFSVERPDGSNFTLKIRSTKLEDSAMYFCASTTGYNSGNTIYFGEGSWLTVV.

This sequence joins TRBV16 and TRBJ1-1, with 7 nucleotides matching TRBD1. Germline V CDR1 and CDR2: KGHSY, FQNENV. V lost 2 bases to trimming and J lost 7 bases; unmatched junction nucleotides: 4. This CDR3 has 13 amino acids. The CDR3 protein is CASSQNGDSEAFF. Written as DNA, the CDR3 is TGTGCCAGCAGCCAAAATGGGGACAGTGAAGCTTTCTTT.

The chain employs TRBV5-1 and TRBJ2-3, with TRBD2 identical over 11 bases. This CDR3 region has 16 residues. The germline V gene encodes CDR1 SGHRS and CDR2 YFSETQ. V trimming: 0 bases; J trimming: 4 bases; junction bases outside the gene matches: 4. The CDR3 DNA is TGCGCCAGCAGCTTGGCCAATAGCGGGAGGGCAGATACGCAGTATTTT. Protein product: CASSLANSGRADTQYF.

This chain links TRBV9 with TRBJ1-4; a possible D gene is TRBD1 (5 bases). Germline loops: CDR1 SGDLS, CDR2 YYNGEE. V dropped 0 bases and J dropped 5 bases, with 8 bases sitting between them. The CDR3 totals 14 residues. In DNA form, the CDR3 reads TGTGCCAGCAGCGTAGGGGGGGAGAATGAAAAACTGTTTTTT. Its protein is CASSVGGENEKLFF. Full variable domain (outside the CDR3, taken from reference TRBV9 and TRBJ1-4): DSGVTQTPKHLITATGQRVTLRCSPRSGDLSVYWYQQSLDQGLQFLIQYYNGEERAKGNILERFSAQQFPDLHSELNLSSLELGDSALYFCASSVGGENEKLFFGSGTQLSVL.

The V gene is TRBV19, the J gene TRBJ1-3; D might be TRBD1 (5 bases). CDR3 length: 14 amino acids. Germline-derived CDR1 and CDR2 are LNHDA and SQIVND (reference sequence). Trimming pared 5 bases from V and 0 bases from J, leaving 8 bases between. CDR3 nucleotide sequence: TGTGCCAGTAGTCCGACAGTCTCTGGAAACACCATATATTTT. Translating it yields CASSPTVSGNTIYF.

This chain uses TRBV5-1 with TRBJ2-3, with 7 bases matching TRBD2. V trimming: 0 bases; J trimming: 6 bases; junction bases outside the gene matches: 13. CDR1 is SGHRS, CDR2 YFSETQ, per germline. This CDR3 has 17 amino acids. The CDR3 loop reads CASSLGPSGRPADTQYF. CDR3 DNA sequence: TGCGCCAGCAGCTTGGGACCTAGCGGTAGGCCTGCGGATACGCAGTATTTT.

The chain recombines TRBV18 with TRBJ2-2; 12 bases fit TRBD2. The V gene's germline CDR1 is KGHSH and CDR2 LQKENI. Trimming removed 4 bases from V and 7 bases from J; junction bases left unmatched: 4. CDR3 length: 15 residues. The CDR3 is CASSRLAGVGGELFF. The CDR3 DNA reads as TGTGCCAGCTCACGACTAGCGGGAGTAGGCGGGGAGCTGTTTTTT.

The chain combines TRBV30 with TRBJ2-1, with a possible D match to TRBD2 (6 bases). The length of the CDR3 is 15 residues. CDR1 and CDR2 from the germline V gene are GTSNPN and SVGIG (reference sequence). The ends were cut back, 3 bases at V and 0 bases at J, with 12 bases in the middle. CDR3 amino acids: CAWRQGLSSYNEQFF. The CDR3 coding sequence is TGTGCCTGGAGGCAGGGACTTAGCTCCTACAATGAGCAGTTCTTC.

This chain uses TRBV6-2 or TRBV6-3 with TRBJ1-5; 7 bases are a match to TRBD1. Germline V gene sequence: CDR1 MNHEY, CDR2 SVGEGT. V lost 6 bases and J lost 4; bases outside the gene matches: 12. CDR3 length: 16 residues. The CDR3 DNA follows: TGTGCCAGCAGCAAGGGACAGCCATTAGAAAATCAGCCCCAGCATTTT. This translates into CASSKGQPLENQPQHF.

V gene TRBV29-1 combines with J gene TRBJ1-1; D might be TRBD1 (5 bases). From germline, CDR1 is SQVTM and CDR2 ANQGSEA. The CDR3 is 16 amino acids. V lost 2 bases to trimming and J lost 6 bases, with 22 bases between them. The CDR3 DNA follows: TGCAGCGTTGAACTGGCAGGGAGGAATACTTACCCTGAAGCTTTCTTT. It translates to CSVELAGRNTYPEAFF. Full variable domain (remainder filled in from reference TRBV29-1 and TRBJ1-1): SAVISQKPSRDICQRGTSLTIQCQVDSQVTMMFWYRQQPGQSLTLIATANQGSEATYESGFVIDKFPISRPNLTFSTLTVSNMSPEDSSIYLCSVELAGRNTYPEAFFGQGTRLTVV.

This clone was counted a single time. The chain recombines TRBV11-3 with TRBJ2-4; 8 positions match TRBD2. V trimming: 4 bases; J trimming: 3 bases; junction bases outside the gene matches: 11. Germline V gene data show CDR1 as SGHNT and CDR2 as YENEEA. The CDR3 has 17 residues. The CDR3 DNA sequence: TGTGCCAGCAGCTACCCGTTGTGGAGCGGGGGCAAAAACATTCAGTACTTC. Protein: CASSYPLWSGGKNIQYF.

The CDR3 DNA sequence: TGTGCCATCAGTGAGAGGGGGATTGGCACAGATACGCAGTATTTT. Its protein product is CAISERGIGTDTQYF. This chain connects TRBV10-3 to TRBJ2-3; weak D call: TRBD1 (6 bases). CDR1 is ENHRY and CDR2 is SYGVKD in the germline V gene. There are 15 residues in the CDR3. V lost 2 bases and J 1 base, leaving 10 bases between the germline ends.

The V gene is TRBV20-1, the J gene TRBJ2-7; no firm D call. Germline values: CDR1 DFQATT, CDR2 SNEGSKA (reference sequence). The V end was cut by 6 bases, the J end by 1 base, with 7 bases between. The length of the CDR3 is 11 residues. The CDR3 DNA is TGCAGTGCCATTGAGTCCTACGAGCAGTACTTC. The encoded protein is CSAIESYEQYF.

This chain joins TRBV19 and TRBJ1-1, with TRBD1 matching 8 bases. Germline trimming cut 6 bases from V and 1 base from J; bases unmatched to any gene: 10. The germline V gene has CDR1 LNHDA and CDR2 SQIVND (reference sequence). The CDR3 totals 16 residues. CDR3 region: CASSPRQGARNTEAFF. The CDR3 region has the DNA TGTGCCAGTAGCCCCCGGCAGGGGGCAAGGAACACTGAAGCTTTCTTT.

The chain joins TRBV20-1 to TRBJ1-2, with D perhaps matching TRBD1 (6 bases). Germline CDR1 DFQATT, CDR2 SNEGSKA (reference sequence). This CDR3 is 11 amino acids long. Between the trimmed V and J ends, which lost 6 bases and 4 bases, there was a span of 9 bases. The CDR3 bases are TGCAGTGCCGACAGGTCCTATGGCTACACCTTC. It encodes CSADRSYGYTF.

This chain uses TRBV5-1 with TRBJ2-7, with D perhaps being TRBD1 or TRBD2 (9 bases each). V dropped 4 bases and J dropped 2 bases, with 31 bases sitting between them. This CDR3 comprises 20 residues. Germline CDR1 and CDR2: SGHRS and YFSETQ. The CDR3 protein is CASSRPQGASGRPSPYEQYF. CDR3 DNA: TGCGCCAGCAGCAGACCACAGGGGGCGAGCGGGAGGCCTTCGCCCTACGAGCAGTACTTC.

The chain is built from TRBV7-9 and TRBJ2-2; 11 nucleotides align to TRBD2. This CDR3 has 18 amino acids. Unmatched junction bases numbered 8, after V lost 5 bases and J lost 0 bases. Looked up from germline, CDR1 is SEHNR and CDR2 is FQNEAQ (reference sequence). CDR3 sequence reads: CASSVPGLAVPNTGELFF. In DNA, the CDR3 is TGTGCCAGCAGCGTTCCGGGACTAGCGGTCCCGAACACCGGGGAGCTGTTTTTT.

The chain has TRBV28 and TRBJ2-7, with 10 bases lining up with TRBD2. The CDR3 has 15 amino acids. Germline assignment: CDR1 MDHEN and CDR2 SYDVKM. Germline trimming cut 8 bases from V and 2 bases from J; bases unmatched to any gene: 9. CDR3 residues: CASVAGGTSAYEQYF. CDR3 DNA sequence: TGTGCCAGCGTAGCGGGAGGTACCTCTGCCTACGAGCAGTACTTC.

The rearrangement links TRBV4-1 to TRBJ2-3; 9 bases map to TRBD2. Germline values: CDR1 MGHRA, CDR2 YSYEKL. This CDR3 contains 16 residues. J lost 0 bases, V lost 2 bases, and 3 bases had no gene match. For the CDR3, the DNA is TGCGCCAGCAGCCAAATTAGCGGGAGAAGCACAGATACGCAGTATTTT. Its translation: CASSQISGRSTDTQYF.

The CDR3 reads CASSRGGGDSGNTIYF. CDR3 coding DNA: TGTGCCAGCAGTCGAGGGGGTGGGGACTCTGGAAACACCATATATTTT. The chain recombines TRBV28 with TRBJ1-3; a possible D gene is TRBD1 (6 bases). The germline gives CDR1 MDHEN, CDR2 SYDVKM. The CDR3 loop spans 16 amino acids. Trimming pared 5 bases from V and 0 bases from J, leaving 14 bases between.

The genes are TRBV6-5 and TRBJ1-2, with unresolved D. V lost 6 bases, J lost 0 bases, and 14 bases lay in between. Germline-derived CDR1 and CDR2 are MNHEY and SVGAGI. The CDR3 length is 15 residues. Here the CDR3 DNA reads TGTGCCAGCAGCCTTCTCCACGGAGCTAACTATGGCTACACCTTC. This translates into CASSLLHGANYGYTF.